This T cell receptor beta chain was captured by sequencing in a study of shared clonotypes between healthy human individuals. Broader study findings: The donor pool, a small one, limited the genetic and exposure-history diversity represented.

Assay execution proceeded at the deep level. The method was immunoSEQ multiplex PCR; TCRdb's version includes in-frame clones alone and lacks a portion of them. The profile shows around 2.1 million clones, roughly 91% of them singletons. Naive CD8 cells lacked CD45RO and underwent positive selection for CCR7, leaving out terminally differentiated effector memory CD45RA+ cells. Free of recent acute infections or vaccinations, the donors were healthy HIV-negative adults. V shed 7 bases and J 2 bases; nucleotides not matched to a gene: 4. The CDR3 totals 14 residues. Germline V gene lookup returns CDR1 SQVTM and CDR2 ANQGSEA. This clone was seen once. The antigen remains unidentified. The same CDR3 is also encoded by other DNA sequences in this sample.

V usage is TRBV29-1 and J usage is TRBJ2-1; 11 bases match TRBD1. This TCR came from a man younger than 35 in good health. Some clones in this sample may be carry-over from other donors' samples. The sequenced sample consisted of naive CD8+ T cells from PBMCs. The CDR3 nucleotides read TGCAGCGCTAGGACAGGGGGCCCCTACAATGAGCAGTTCTTC. Translating it yields CSARTGGPYNEQFF.